These T cell receptor beta chains were read from a single sample in a study of blood T cell repertoires in COVID-19. Sequencing used immunoSEQ multiplex PCR; TCRdb keeps in-frame clones, though not all of them. The data show about 440,000 clones, roughly 87% seen once. What was sequenced was PBMCs or T cells enriched from blood (not recorded which). The receptors stem from a man aged 18-30 years who had recovered from COVID-19. Both conserved end residues are part of each CDR3. D genes are given only for firm matches. For some rows the clone size is stated as once, few or many, or as a class when expanded; others skip it.

clone size,V gene,D gene,J gene,CDR3 DNA,CDR3 protein
.,TRBV5-1,.,TRBJ2-1,TGCGCCAGCAGCTTGGTCTCTAGCGCCTACAATGAGCAGTTCTTC,CASSLVSSAYNEQFF
.,TRBV6-5,TRBD1,TRBJ1-5,TGTGCCAGCAGACTTAGACAGGGGATGGGTCAGCCCCAGCATTTT,CASRLRQGMGQPQHF
.,TRBV7-8,TRBD2,TRBJ2-4,TGTGCCAGCAGCCCCCGAGGAGTTGGGAGCGGGGACATTCAGTACTTC,CASSPRGVGSGDIQYF
.,TRBV19,TRBD1,TRBJ1-5,TGTGCCAGCAGGGTTGGGTACAGGGGGCGAAGGGACAATCAGCCCCAGCATTTT,CASRVGYRGRRDNQPQHF
.,TRBV5-1,TRBD1,TRBJ1-1,TGCGCCAGCAGCTCACCGGGACAGGGATCCGCTTTCTTT,CASSSPGQGSAFF
once,TRBV11-3,TRBD1,TRBJ1-1,TGTGCCAGCAGCTACGACAGGGGGCGTACTGAAGCTTTCTTT,CASSYDRGRTEAFF
.,TRBV18,.,TRBJ1-1,TGTGCCAGCTCGGGCACGCGAGTAGAGGAGGGCACTGAAGCTTTCTTT,CASSGTRVEEGTEAFF
.,TRBV13,TRBD1,TRBJ1-1,TGTGCCAGCAGCCCAGGGACAGGACACACTGAAGCTTTCTTT,CASSPGTGHTEAFF
.,TRBV2,.,TRBJ1-5,TGTGCCAGCACCCCAGGGAACAATCAGCCCCAGCATTTT,CASTPGNNQPQHF
few,TRBV6-1,TRBD1,TRBJ1-5,TGTGCCAGCAGTGAAGCGCGACAGGGCAGGAATCAGCCCCAGCATTTT,CASSEARQGRNQPQHF
.,TRBV2,TRBD2,TRBJ2-3,TGTGCCAGCAGTGAAAGGCGGGGGATCACAGATACGCAGTATTTT,CASSERRGITDTQYF
.,TRBV3-1/TRBV3-2,TRBD2,TRBJ2-1,TGTGCCAGCAGCCGGGCCGCCGGGACTAGCACCTACAATGAGCAGTTCTTC,CASSRAAGTSTYNEQFF
.,TRBV11-3,.,TRBJ1-6,TGTGCCAGCAGCTTAGGATTGAGGGAAAATTCACCCCTCCACTTT,CASSLGLRENSPLHF
.,TRBV6-5,.,TRBJ2-7,TGTGCCAGCAGTCGAGGCGGGTACGAGCAGTACTTC,CASSRGGYEQYF
.,TRBV7-9,TRBD1,TRBJ1-5,TGTGCCAGCAGCGACGGGACAGGCAATCAGCCCCAGCATTTT,CASSDGTGNQPQHF
.,TRBV3-1/TRBV3-2,TRBD1,TRBJ1-1,TGTGCCAGCAGCCAAGCAGGGGGCGCGACGAACACTGAAGCTTTCTTT,CASSQAGGATNTEAFF
.,TRBV25-1,.,TRBJ2-7,TGTGCCAGCAGTCAAGACTTCTCCTACGAGCAGTACTTC,CASSQDFSYEQYF
.,TRBV19,TRBD2,TRBJ2-1,TGTGCCAGTAGTATCGCGGCTAGCGGGAGGCGTGAGCAGTTCTTC,CASSIAASGRREQFF
.,TRBV10-1,TRBD1,TRBJ2-1,TGCGCCAGCAGTGAAACAGGGGCTAACAATGAGCAGTTCTTC,CASSETGANNEQFF
.,TRBV5-1,.,TRBJ1-5,TGCGCCAGCAGCGAGGGACAAATGGGGCAGCCCCAGCATTTT,CASSEGQMGQPQHF
.,TRBV12-3/TRBV12-4,.,TRBJ1-1,TGTGCCAGCACGATAACCTCCAGGGGTTCAGCTTTCTTT,CASTITSRGSAFF
.,TRBV28,.,TRBJ1-4,TGTGCCAGCAGTTTTGCGGCCACCCCAACTAATGAAAAACTGTTTTTT,CASSFAATPTNEKLFF
.,TRBV6-5,TRBD1,TRBJ2-5,TGTGCCAGCAGTTCGGACAGGCGCCAAGAGACCCAGTACTTC,CASSSDRRQETQYF
once,TRBV6-6,TRBD2,TRBJ2-2,TGTGCCAGCAGTCGAGAAGCGGGAGGGAGAGACGGGGAGCTGTTTTTT,CASSREAGGRDGELFF
.,TRBV29-1,TRBD1,TRBJ1-2,TGCAGCGTTGACCCGACAGGGGGGTCCTATGGCTACACCTTC,CSVDPTGGSYGYTF
.,TRBV11-1,.,TRBJ1-1,TGTGCCAGCAGGGCCGCGGCTCACACTGAAGCTTTCTTT,CASRAAAHTEAFF
.,TRBV10-2,TRBD1,TRBJ1-4,TGCGCCAGCAGTGGTTGGACAGGAACTGAAAAACTGTTTTTT,CASSGWTGTEKLFF
.,TRBV23-1,.,TRBJ2-3,TGCGCCAGCAGTCAACCCCAGGGGACAGATACGCAGTATTTT,CASSQPQGTDTQYF
.,TRBV29-1,.,TRBJ2-1,TGCAGCGTTGAAGTCGACCCAGGGATGGATGAGCAGTTCTTC,CSVEVDPGMDEQFF
once,TRBV28,TRBD1,TRBJ1-1,TGTGCCAGCTTAGACAGGGGACGGATAGAAGCTTTCTTT,CASLDRGRIEAFF
once,TRBV4-1,.,TRBJ1-4,TGCGCCAGCAGCCAAGATTACAGACTAAATGAAAAACTGTTTTTT,CASSQDYRLNEKLFF
.,TRBV7-9,TRBD1,TRBJ2-1,TGTGCCACCGAGGGGGGACAGGGGACTGAGCAGTTCTTC,CATEGGQGTEQFF